This T cell receptor (beta chain) is from a study of shared clonotypes between healthy human individuals. Study overall: Each donor had three CD4 naive, three CD4 memory, two CD8 naive and one CD8 memory plate.

Repertoires were generated with immunoSEQ multiplex PCR, while TCRdb's copy carries only in-frame clones and drops some. Here the sample spans a few million clones, 85% to 95% being singletons. Both subsets, CD45RA+ naive and CD45RA-negative memory, were split from the CD4+ cells. V lost 8 bases, J lost 7 bases, and 9 bases lay in between. Germline CDR1 reads SGHDT; CDR2 reads YYEEEE. The CDR3 is made up of 11 amino acids. Findings and caveats of the study: In a few donors, around 5.5% of naive CD4 clonotypes appeared in common.

Remarks on this clone: Its antigen is unknown.

The chain couples TRBV5-6 to TRBJ1-4; no definite D call. Material for sequencing was naive CD4+ T cells from PBMCs. Subset specified: CD45RA+ positively selected. The source of this sequence is a young man in good health. Some clones in this sample may be carry-over from other donors' samples. The CDR3 bases are TGTGCCAGGGCGGACGGTGAAAAACTGTTTTTT. Encoded protein: CARADGEKLFF.